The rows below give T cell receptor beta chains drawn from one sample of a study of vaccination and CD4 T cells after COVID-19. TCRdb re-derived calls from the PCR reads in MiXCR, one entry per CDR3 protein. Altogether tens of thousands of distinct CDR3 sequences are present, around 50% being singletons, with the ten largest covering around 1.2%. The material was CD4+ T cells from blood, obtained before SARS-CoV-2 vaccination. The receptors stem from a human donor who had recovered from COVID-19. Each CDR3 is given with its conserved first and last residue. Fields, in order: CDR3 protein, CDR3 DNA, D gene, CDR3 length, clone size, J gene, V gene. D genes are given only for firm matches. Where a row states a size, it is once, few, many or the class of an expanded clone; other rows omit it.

CDR3 protein: CASSYYSREVGHGYTF; CDR3 DNA: TGTGCCAGCAGTTACTATTCCCGGGAGGTGGGGCATGGCTACACCTTC; D gene: .; CDR3 length: 16; clone size: .; J gene: TRBJ1-2; V gene: TRBV6-5
CDR3 protein: CASRHGTGASPLHF; CDR3 DNA: TGTGCCAGCAGACACGGGACAGGCGCATCACCCCTCCACTTT; D gene: TRBD1; CDR3 length: 14; clone size: .; J gene: TRBJ1-6; V gene: TRBV6-1
CDR3 protein: CASSPPGQGPGYGYTF; CDR3 DNA: TGTGCCAGCTCACCACCGGGGCAGGGGCCAGGCTATGGCTACACCTTC; D gene: .; CDR3 length: 16; clone size: .; J gene: TRBJ1-2; V gene: TRBV18
CDR3 protein: CASAPSYGTSTDTQYF; CDR3 DNA: TGTGCCAGCGCTCCCAGTTATGGGACGAGCACAGATACGCAGTATTTT; D gene: .; CDR3 length: 16; clone size: .; J gene: TRBJ2-3; V gene: TRBV6-1
CDR3 protein: CASSVLAGIYEQYF; CDR3 DNA: TGTGCCAGCAGTGTCCTAGCGGGAATCTACGAGCAGTACTTC; D gene: TRBD2; CDR3 length: 14; clone size: .; J gene: TRBJ2-7; V gene: TRBV28
CDR3 protein: CASSPGAGRRLNYGYTF; CDR3 DNA: TGTGCCAGCAGCCCGGGAGCAGGGCGAAGACTTAACTATGGCTACACCTTC; D gene: .; CDR3 length: 17; clone size: .; J gene: TRBJ1-2; V gene: TRBV7-2
CDR3 protein: CASSPTGTTRTDTQYF; CDR3 DNA: TGTGCCAGCAGCCCCACTGGGACAACTCGCACAGATACGCAGTATTTT; D gene: .; CDR3 length: 16; clone size: .; J gene: TRBJ2-3; V gene: TRBV7-3
CDR3 protein: CSAPLAPRTGELFF; CDR3 DNA: TGCAGTGCCCCACTAGCGCCGAGGACCGGGGAGCTGTTTTTT; D gene: TRBD2; CDR3 length: 14; clone size: .; J gene: TRBJ2-2; V gene: TRBV20-1
CDR3 protein: CASSPRSGVYEQYF; CDR3 DNA: TGTGCCAGCAGCCCCAGATCAGGTGTATACGAGCAGTACTTC; D gene: .; CDR3 length: 14; clone size: .; J gene: TRBJ2-7; V gene: TRBV7-9
CDR3 protein: CASSQLSQETQYF; CDR3 DNA: TGTGCCAGCAGCCAACTGAGTCAAGAGACCCAGTACTTC; D gene: .; CDR3 length: 13; clone size: .; J gene: TRBJ2-5; V gene: TRBV7-6
CDR3 protein: CSARKQGVPGGYTF; CDR3 DNA: TGCAGTGCCAGAAAACAGGGGGTACCGGGTGGCTACACCTTC; D gene: TRBD1; CDR3 length: 14; clone size: few; J gene: TRBJ1-2; V gene: TRBV20-1
CDR3 protein: CASSPRRQGSQPQHF; CDR3 DNA: TGTGCCAGCAGCCCCCGCAGACAGGGCAGCCAGCCCCAGCATTTT; D gene: TRBD1; CDR3 length: 15; clone size: .; J gene: TRBJ1-5; V gene: TRBV7-8
CDR3 protein: CAISESMGSRYEQYF; CDR3 DNA: TGTGCCATCAGTGAGTCAATGGGAAGTCGCTACGAGCAGTACTTC; D gene: .; CDR3 length: 15; clone size: .; J gene: TRBJ2-7; V gene: TRBV10-3
CDR3 protein: CASSYSLGTEAFF; CDR3 DNA: TGTGCCAGCAGTTATTCCCTGGGAACTGAAGCTTTCTTT; D gene: .; CDR3 length: 13; clone size: once; J gene: TRBJ1-1; V gene: TRBV6-5
CDR3 protein: CASSLRDGHNYGYTF; CDR3 DNA: TGTGCCAGCAGTCTCCGGGACGGCCATAACTATGGCTACACCTTC; D gene: .; CDR3 length: 15; clone size: .; J gene: TRBJ1-2; V gene: TRBV28
CDR3 protein: CSAREGRDYGYTF; CDR3 DNA: TGCAGTGCTAGAGAAGGGCGGGACTATGGCTACACCTTC; D gene: .; CDR3 length: 13; clone size: .; J gene: TRBJ1-2; V gene: TRBV20-1
CDR3 protein: CASSFFPMSSYEQYF; CDR3 DNA: TGTGCCAGCAGTTTCTTCCCGATGAGCTCCTACGAGCAGTACTTC; D gene: .; CDR3 length: 15; clone size: .; J gene: TRBJ2-7; V gene: TRBV28
CDR3 protein: CASSDRQSNYGYTF; CDR3 DNA: TGTGCCAGCAGTGACCGGCAGTCTAACTATGGCTACACCTTC; D gene: .; CDR3 length: 14; clone size: .; J gene: TRBJ1-2; V gene: TRBV2
CDR3 protein: CASSLGSGPYEQYF; CDR3 DNA: TGTGCCAGCAGCTTAGGTAGCGGCCCGTACGAGCAGTACTTC; D gene: .; CDR3 length: 14; clone size: .; J gene: TRBJ2-7; V gene: TRBV7-9
CDR3 protein: CSAKGTSGRLAETQYF; CDR3 DNA: TGCAGTGCTAAAGGGACTAGCGGGAGATTGGCAGAGACCCAGTACTTC; D gene: TRBD2; CDR3 length: 16; clone size: .; J gene: TRBJ2-5; V gene: TRBV20-1
CDR3 protein: CATREGDSTDTQYF; CDR3 DNA: TGCGCCACGCGAGAAGGAGACAGCACAGATACGCAGTATTTT; D gene: .; CDR3 length: 14; clone size: .; J gene: TRBJ2-3; V gene: TRBV10-1
CDR3 protein: CASSSGQGMFYEQYF; CDR3 DNA: TGTGCCAGCAGCTCCGGACAGGGTATGTTCTACGAGCAGTACTTC; D gene: TRBD1; CDR3 length: 15; clone size: .; J gene: TRBJ2-7; V gene: TRBV7-2
CDR3 protein: CATSRDRGAFPTDTQYF; CDR3 DNA: TGTGCCACCAGCAGAGATCGGGGGGCGTTCCCCACAGATACGCAGTATTTT; D gene: .; CDR3 length: 17; clone size: .; J gene: TRBJ2-3; V gene: TRBV15
CDR3 protein: CATRGWSTDTQYF; CDR3 DNA: TGTGCGACCAGGGGCTGGAGCACAGATACGCAGTATTTT; D gene: .; CDR3 length: 13; clone size: .; J gene: TRBJ2-3; V gene: TRBV6-2/TRBV6-3
CDR3 protein: CASSEIGTSGRAKQYF; CDR3 DNA: TGTGCCAGCAGTGAAATTGGGACTAGCGGGAGGGCCAAGCAGTACTTC; D gene: TRBD2; CDR3 length: 16; clone size: .; J gene: TRBJ2-7; V gene: TRBV2
CDR3 protein: CASSYSGGDGYTF; CDR3 DNA: TGTGCCAGCAGTTACTCCGGGGGTGATGGCTACACCTTC; D gene: .; CDR3 length: 13; clone size: few; J gene: TRBJ1-2; V gene: TRBV6-5
CDR3 protein: CAWSVGGDEQYF; CDR3 DNA: TGTGCCTGGAGTGTAGGCGGGGACGAGCAGTACTTC; D gene: .; CDR3 length: 12; clone size: .; J gene: TRBJ2-7; V gene: TRBV30
CDR3 protein: CASSLGAAGMNEQFF; CDR3 DNA: TGTGCCAGCAGCTTAGGGGCGGCAGGGATGAATGAGCAGTTCTTC; D gene: .; CDR3 length: 15; clone size: .; J gene: TRBJ2-1; V gene: TRBV7-8
CDR3 protein: CASSVGETQYF; CDR3 DNA: TGTGCCAGCAGTGTCGGAGAGACCCAGTACTTC; D gene: .; CDR3 length: 11; clone size: few; J gene: TRBJ2-5; V gene: TRBV2
CDR3 protein: CASSTFLLGITDTQYF; CDR3 DNA: TGTGCCAGTAGTACCTTCCTTCTAGGTATCACAGATACGCAGTATTTT; D gene: .; CDR3 length: 16; clone size: .; J gene: TRBJ2-3; V gene: TRBV19
CDR3 protein: CASSPTDTNQPQHF; CDR3 DNA: TGTGCCAGCTCACCTACAGACACGAATCAGCCCCAGCATTTT; D gene: .; CDR3 length: 14; clone size: .; J gene: TRBJ1-5; V gene: TRBV18
CDR3 protein: CASSIVVGGQETQYF; CDR3 DNA: TGTGCCAGTAGTATAGTGGTTGGCGGGCAAGAGACCCAGTACTTC; D gene: .; CDR3 length: 15; clone size: .; J gene: TRBJ2-5; V gene: TRBV19
CDR3 protein: CSATRTSGSSYNEQFF; CDR3 DNA: TGCAGTGCAACTAGGACTAGCGGGAGCTCCTACAATGAGCAGTTCTTC; D gene: TRBD2; CDR3 length: 16; clone size: .; J gene: TRBJ2-1; V gene: TRBV20-1
CDR3 protein: CASSEANQPQHF; CDR3 DNA: TGTGCCAGCAGTGAAGCCAATCAGCCCCAGCATTTT; D gene: .; CDR3 length: 12; clone size: medium-sized; J gene: TRBJ1-5; V gene: TRBV6-1
CDR3 protein: CASSLGSGRGQDEQYF; CDR3 DNA: TGTGCCAGCAGCTTAGGTAGCGGGAGAGGTCAGGACGAGCAGTACTTC; D gene: TRBD2; CDR3 length: 16; clone size: once; J gene: TRBJ2-7; V gene: TRBV7-2
CDR3 protein: CASSESGYTEAFF; CDR3 DNA: TGTGCCAGCAGTGAATCGGGATACACTGAAGCTTTCTTT; D gene: .; CDR3 length: 13; clone size: .; J gene: TRBJ1-1; V gene: TRBV2
CDR3 protein: CATSRGTGVVGETQYF; CDR3 DNA: TGTGCCACCAGCAGAGGGACAGGGGTAGTGGGCGAGACCCAGTACTTC; D gene: TRBD1; CDR3 length: 16; clone size: .; J gene: TRBJ2-5; V gene: TRBV15
CDR3 protein: CASSYTDAWRSRGGELFF; CDR3 DNA: TGTGCCAGCAGTTACACGGATGCCTGGCGGTCGCGGGGAGGGGAGCTGTTTTTT; D gene: .; CDR3 length: 18; clone size: .; J gene: TRBJ2-2; V gene: TRBV6-5
CDR3 protein: CASQRDSYNEQFF; CDR3 DNA: TGTGCCAGCCAGCGGGACTCCTACAATGAGCAGTTCTTC; D gene: TRBD2; CDR3 length: 13; clone size: .; J gene: TRBJ2-1; V gene: TRBV7-9
CDR3 protein: CASRGTGGSYEQYF; CDR3 DNA: TGTGCCAGCAGGGGAACAGGGGGTTCCTACGAGCAGTACTTC; D gene: TRBD1; CDR3 length: 14; clone size: few; J gene: TRBJ2-7; V gene: TRBV6-1
CDR3 protein: CASGIGEADTQYF; CDR3 DNA: TGTGCTAGTGGTATTGGCGAGGCAGATACGCAGTATTTT; D gene: .; CDR3 length: 13; clone size: .; J gene: TRBJ2-3; V gene: TRBV12-5
CDR3 protein: CASSGGKRYTDTQYF; CDR3 DNA: TGTGCCAGCAGTGGCGGGAAGCGTTACACAGATACGCAGTATTTT; D gene: .; CDR3 length: 15; clone size: once; J gene: TRBJ2-3; V gene: TRBV2
CDR3 protein: CASSYSSSRLSMNTEAFF; CDR3 DNA: TGTGCCAGCAGTTACTCAAGCTCCCGCTTATCCATGAACACTGAAGCTTTCTTT; D gene: .; CDR3 length: 18; clone size: .; J gene: TRBJ1-1; V gene: TRBV6-5
CDR3 protein: CSARPLTSGSGYEQYF; CDR3 DNA: TGCAGTGCTAGACCATTGACTAGCGGGAGTGGGTACGAGCAGTACTTC; D gene: TRBD2; CDR3 length: 16; clone size: .; J gene: TRBJ2-7; V gene: TRBV20-1
CDR3 protein: CASSLLGQFHTYNEQFF; CDR3 DNA: TGTGCCAGCAGCTTGTTGGGGCAGTTCCATACCTACAATGAGCAGTTCTTC; D gene: .; CDR3 length: 17; clone size: .; J gene: TRBJ2-1; V gene: TRBV7-3